This TCR beta chain emerged from a study of T-cell reconstitution after alpha-beta-depleted transplantation in children. Molecular barcoding with unique molecular identifiers was used for the TCRbeta library. TCRdb re-called the PCR reads with MiXCR, one entry per CDR3 protein. The sample has 600,000 to 700,000 distinct CDR3 sequences, 16% seen once. CDR3 size: 13 residues. V lost 6 bases and J 3 bases, leaving 12 bases between the germline ends. This clonotype was observed at least ten times. The TCR comes from a human donor who donated a stem cell graft to a child with acute myeloid leukemia. Sequencing used PBMCs from the stem cell graft donor, obtained from the stem cell graft. This rearrangement joins TRBV12-3 or TRBV12-4 to TRBJ2-7, with D possibly being TRBD1 (5 bases). The CDR3 nucleotides read TGTGCCAGCAGCAAAGACAGCCTCTACGAGCAGTACGTC. As protein: CASSKDSLYEQYV.